These 4 T cell receptor beta chains were sequenced from one sample in a study of T cell repertoires in cytomegalovirus infection. TCRdb called the reads again in MiXCR, with one record for every CDR3 protein. The repertoire holds about 700,000 distinct CDR3 sequences, about 33% seen once, with roughly 18% in the top ten. Their cognate antigens are unknown. Sequenced material: cultured PBMCs, taken from culture after CMV antigen stimulation. These receptors were taken from a human donor in good health (CMV status not recorded). Some clones in this sample may be carry-over from other donors' samples.

V and J are TRBV5-6 and TRBJ1-5; D is unresolved. This CDR3 region has 14 residues. Germline CDR1 SGHDT, CDR2 YYEEEE. Between the trimmed V and J ends, which lost 5 bases and 4 bases, there was a span of 13 bases. The CDR3 sequence: CASRAWGGNQPQHF. The CDR3 region has the DNA TGTGCCAGCAGGGCGTGGGGAGGAAATCAGCCCCAGCATTTT.

This chain links TRBV2 with TRBJ1-2; D remains unclear. The CDR3 contains 13 residues. V was cut by 7 bases and J by 4 bases, with 13 bases left in between. The germline gives CDR1 SNHLY, CDR2 FYNNEI. For the CDR3, the DNA is TGTGCCAGCACGACACACGCTATCTATGGCTACACCTTC. It codes for CASTTHAIYGYTF.

This clonotype was seen only a few times. This rearrangement joins TRBV4-1 to TRBJ1-1, with TRBD1 as a possible D gene (5 bases). V gave up 5 bases and J gave up 4 bases, with 20 bases separating them. The CDR3 covers 16 residues. Germline CDR1 and CDR2: MGHRA and YSYEKL. For the CDR3, the DNA is TGCGCCAGCAGCTCCCATACAGGCCCCGCCGGCACTGAAGCTTTCTTT. Translation gives CASSSHTGPAGTEAFF.

The rearrangement joins TRBV20-1 to TRBJ2-3; 11 bases fit TRBD2. Losses at the gene ends were 6 bases for V and 2 bases for J; bases not matched to a gene: 4. This CDR3 is 14 amino acids long. Germline V lookup: CDR1 DFQATT, CDR2 SNEGSKA (reference sequence). The CDR3 spells CSATTSGATDTQYF. Here the CDR3 DNA reads TGCAGTGCCACGACTAGCGGGGCCACAGATACGCAGTATTTT.